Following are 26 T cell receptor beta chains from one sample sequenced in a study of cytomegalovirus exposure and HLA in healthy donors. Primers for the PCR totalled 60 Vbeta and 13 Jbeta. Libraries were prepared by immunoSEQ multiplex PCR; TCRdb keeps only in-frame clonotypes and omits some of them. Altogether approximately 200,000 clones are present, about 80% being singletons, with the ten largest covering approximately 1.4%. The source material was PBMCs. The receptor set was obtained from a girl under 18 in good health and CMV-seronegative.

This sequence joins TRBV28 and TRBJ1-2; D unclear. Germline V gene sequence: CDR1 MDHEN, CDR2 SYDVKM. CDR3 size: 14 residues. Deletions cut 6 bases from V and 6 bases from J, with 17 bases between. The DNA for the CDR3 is TGTGCCAGCAGCCTATCAGTCCGGGGTGATGGCTACACCTTC. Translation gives CASSLSVRGDGYTF.

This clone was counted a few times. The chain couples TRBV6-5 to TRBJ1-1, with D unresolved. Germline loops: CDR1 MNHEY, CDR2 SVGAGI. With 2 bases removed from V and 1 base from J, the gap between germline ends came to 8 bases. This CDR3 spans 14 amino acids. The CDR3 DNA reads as TGTGCCAGCAGTTACGGGCAGGAGAACACTGAAGCTTTCTTT. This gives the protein CASSYGQENTEAFF.

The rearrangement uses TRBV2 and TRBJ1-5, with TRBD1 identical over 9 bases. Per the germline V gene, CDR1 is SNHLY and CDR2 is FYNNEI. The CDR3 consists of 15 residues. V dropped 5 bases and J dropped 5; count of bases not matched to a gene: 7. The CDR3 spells CASSWDREGDQPQHF. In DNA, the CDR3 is TGTGCCAGCAGTTGGGACAGGGAGGGGGATCAGCCCCAGCATTTT.

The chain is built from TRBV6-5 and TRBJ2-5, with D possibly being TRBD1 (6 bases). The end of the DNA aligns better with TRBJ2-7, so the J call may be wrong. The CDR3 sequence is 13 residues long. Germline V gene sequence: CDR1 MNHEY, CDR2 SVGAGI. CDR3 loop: CASRPTGSYEQYF. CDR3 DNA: TGTGCCAGCAGGCCTACAGGGTCCTACGAGCAGTACTTC.

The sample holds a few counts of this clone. The CDR3 spells CASSYVVPRANEKLFF. In DNA form, the CDR3 reads TGTGCCAGCAGTTACGTGGTGCCCAGGGCTAATGAAAAACTGTTTTTT. This chain connects TRBV6-5 to TRBJ1-4; D may be TRBD1 (5 bases). Germline V gene lookup returns CDR1 MNHEY and CDR2 SVGAGI. Trimming left V 2 bases short and J 3 bases short, with 13 bases between. This CDR3 is 16 amino acids long.

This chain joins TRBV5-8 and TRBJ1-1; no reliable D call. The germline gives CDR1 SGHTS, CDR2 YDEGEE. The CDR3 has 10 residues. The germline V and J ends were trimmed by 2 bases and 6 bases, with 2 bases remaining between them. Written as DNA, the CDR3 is TGTGCCAGCAGCTTCGCTGAAGCTTTCTTT. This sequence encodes CASSFAEAFF.

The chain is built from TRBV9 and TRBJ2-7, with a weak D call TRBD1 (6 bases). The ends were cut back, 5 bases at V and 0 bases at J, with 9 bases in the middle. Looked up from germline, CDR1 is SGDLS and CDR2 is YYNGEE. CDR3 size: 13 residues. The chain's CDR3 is CASSPDSSYEQYF. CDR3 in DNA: TGTGCCAGCAGTCCGGACAGCTCCTACGAGCAGTACTTC.

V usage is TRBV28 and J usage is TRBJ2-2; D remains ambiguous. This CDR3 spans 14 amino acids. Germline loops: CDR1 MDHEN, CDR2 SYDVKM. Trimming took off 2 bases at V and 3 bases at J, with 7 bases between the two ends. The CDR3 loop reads CASSLGQYTGELFF. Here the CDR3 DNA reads TGTGCCAGCAGTTTAGGGCAGTACACCGGGGAGCTGTTTTTT.

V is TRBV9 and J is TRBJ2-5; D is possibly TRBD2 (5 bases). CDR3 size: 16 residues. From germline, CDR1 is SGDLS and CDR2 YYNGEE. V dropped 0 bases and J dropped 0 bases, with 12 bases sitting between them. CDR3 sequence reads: CASSVGPSSYQETQYF. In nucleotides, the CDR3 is TGTGCCAGCAGCGTAGGCCCTAGCTCGTACCAAGAGACCCAGTACTTC.

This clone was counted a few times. The CDR3 sequence: CASSQEGRNEKLFF. The CDR3 DNA is TGTGCCAGCAGCCAAGAAGGGAGAAATGAAAAACTGTTTTTT. V and J are TRBV4-2 and TRBJ1-4; D is ambiguous. This CDR3 region has 14 residues. The germline gives CDR1 LGHNA, CDR2 YNFKEQ. The V end lost 0 bases, the J end lost 5 bases, and 7 bases lay between the germline ends.

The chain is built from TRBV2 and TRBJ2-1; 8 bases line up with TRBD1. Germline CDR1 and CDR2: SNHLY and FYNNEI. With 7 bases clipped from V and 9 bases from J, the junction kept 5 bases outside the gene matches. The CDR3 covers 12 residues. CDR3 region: CASTQGAGEQFF. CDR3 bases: TGTGCCAGCACCCAGGGGGCCGGTGAGCAGTTCTTC. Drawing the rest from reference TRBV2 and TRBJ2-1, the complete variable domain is EPEVTQTPSHQVTQMGQEVILRCVPISNHLYFYWYRQILGQKVEFLVSFYNNEISEKSEIFDDQFSVERPDGSNFTLKIRSTKLEDSAMYFCASTQGAGEQFFGPGTRLTVL.

CDR3 residues: CASSIEVGLYGEAFF. CDR3 in DNA: TGTGCCAGTAGTATAGAAGTGGGACTTTACGGTGAAGCTTTCTTT. V is TRBV19 and J is TRBJ1-1, with D possibly being TRBD1 (5 bases). The CDR3 has 15 amino acids. The V gene's germline CDR1 is LNHDA and CDR2 SQIVND (reference sequence). The V end lost 0 bases, the J end lost 7 bases, and 15 bases lay between the germline ends.

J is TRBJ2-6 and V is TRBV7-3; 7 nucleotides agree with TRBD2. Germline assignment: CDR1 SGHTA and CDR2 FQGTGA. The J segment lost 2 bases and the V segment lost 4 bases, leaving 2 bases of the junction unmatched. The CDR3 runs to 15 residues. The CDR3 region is CASSSGGPGANVLTF. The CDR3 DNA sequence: TGTGCCAGCAGCTCGGGGGGACCTGGGGCCAACGTCCTGACTTTC.

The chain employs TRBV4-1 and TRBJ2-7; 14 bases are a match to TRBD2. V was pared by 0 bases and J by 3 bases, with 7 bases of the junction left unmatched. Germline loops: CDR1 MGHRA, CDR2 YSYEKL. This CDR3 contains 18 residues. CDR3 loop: CASSQDVRGLAGGYEQYF. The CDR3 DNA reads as TGCGCCAGCAGCCAAGATGTTCGCGGACTAGCGGGGGGCTACGAGCAGTACTTC.

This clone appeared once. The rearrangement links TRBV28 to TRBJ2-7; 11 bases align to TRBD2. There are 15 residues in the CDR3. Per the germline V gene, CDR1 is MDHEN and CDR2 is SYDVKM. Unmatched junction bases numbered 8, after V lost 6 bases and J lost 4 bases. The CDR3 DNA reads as TGTGCCAGCAGGCGAACTAGCGGGAGCTGGTACGAGCAGTACTTC. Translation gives CASRRTSGSWYEQYF.

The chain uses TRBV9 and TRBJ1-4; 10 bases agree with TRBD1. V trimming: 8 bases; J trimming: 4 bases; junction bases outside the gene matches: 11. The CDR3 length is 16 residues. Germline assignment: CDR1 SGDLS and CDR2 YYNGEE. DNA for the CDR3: TGTGCCAGTTCCCAAGACGGGACAGGGGTTAATGAAAAACTGTTTTTT. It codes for CASSQDGTGVNEKLFF.

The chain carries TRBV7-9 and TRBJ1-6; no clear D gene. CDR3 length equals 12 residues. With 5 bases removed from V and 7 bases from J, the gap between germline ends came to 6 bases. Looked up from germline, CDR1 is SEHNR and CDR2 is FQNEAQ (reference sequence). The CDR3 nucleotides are TGTGCCAGCAGCACCGGGAATTCACCCCTCCACTTT. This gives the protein CASSTGNSPLHF.

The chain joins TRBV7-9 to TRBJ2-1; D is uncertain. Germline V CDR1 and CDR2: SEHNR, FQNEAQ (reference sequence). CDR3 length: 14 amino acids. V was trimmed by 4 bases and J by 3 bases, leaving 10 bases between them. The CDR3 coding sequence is TGTGCCAGCAGCTCTACGTCGGGCTACAATGAGCAGTTCTTC. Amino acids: CASSSTSGYNEQFF.

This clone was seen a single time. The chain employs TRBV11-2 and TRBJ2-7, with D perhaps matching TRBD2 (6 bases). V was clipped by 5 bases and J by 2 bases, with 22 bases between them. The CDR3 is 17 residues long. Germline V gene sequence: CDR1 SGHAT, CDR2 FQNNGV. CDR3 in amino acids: CASSRAGHSPITYEQYF. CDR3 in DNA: TGTGCCAGCAGCCGGGCGGGGCATTCACCCATAACCTACGAGCAGTACTTC.

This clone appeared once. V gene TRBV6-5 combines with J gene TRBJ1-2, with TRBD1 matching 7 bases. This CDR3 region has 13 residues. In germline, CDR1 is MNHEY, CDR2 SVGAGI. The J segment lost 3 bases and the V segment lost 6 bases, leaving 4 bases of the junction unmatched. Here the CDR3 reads CASSLTGYYGYTF. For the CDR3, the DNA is TGTGCCAGCAGCCTGACAGGGTACTATGGCTACACCTTC.

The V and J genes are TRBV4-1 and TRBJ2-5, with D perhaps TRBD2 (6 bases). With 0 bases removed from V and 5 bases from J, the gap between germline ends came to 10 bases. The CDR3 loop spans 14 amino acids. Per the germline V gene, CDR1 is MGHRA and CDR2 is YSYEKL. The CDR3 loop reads CASSQELARETQYF. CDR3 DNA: TGCGCCAGCAGCCAAGAACTAGCTCGTGAGACCCAGTACTTC.

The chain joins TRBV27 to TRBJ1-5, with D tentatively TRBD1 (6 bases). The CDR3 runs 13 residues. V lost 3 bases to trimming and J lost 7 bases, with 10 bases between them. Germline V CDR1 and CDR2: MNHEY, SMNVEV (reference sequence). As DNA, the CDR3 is TGTGCCAGCAGTTTGACACAGGGACAGCCCCAGCATTTT. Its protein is CASSLTQGQPQHF.

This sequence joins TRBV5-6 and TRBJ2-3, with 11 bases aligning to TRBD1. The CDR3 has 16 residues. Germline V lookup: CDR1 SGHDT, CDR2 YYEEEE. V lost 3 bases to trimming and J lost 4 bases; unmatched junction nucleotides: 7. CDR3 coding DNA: TGTGCCAGCAGCTGGGACAGGGGGACGGTGGCAGATACGCAGTATTTT. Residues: CASSWDRGTVADTQYF. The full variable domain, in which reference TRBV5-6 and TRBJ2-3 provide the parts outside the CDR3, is DAGVTQSPTHLIKTRGQQVTLRCSPKSGHDTVSWYQQALGQGPQFIFQYYEEEERQRGNFPDRFSGHQFPNYSSELNVNALLLGDSALYLCASSWDRGTVADTQYFGPGTRLTVL.

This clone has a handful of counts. In DNA, the CDR3 is TGTGCCAGCAGTTACGGGGGGGGCTATGGCTACACCTTC. This translates into CASSYGGGYGYTF. The chain uses TRBV6-5 and TRBJ1-2, with a possible D match to TRBD1 (5 bases). CDR1 and CDR2 from the germline V gene are MNHEY and SVGAGI. V shed 2 bases and J shed 4 bases, with 8 bases lying between them. This CDR3 spans 13 amino acids.

CDR3 sequence: CASSFTISGAGYTGELFF. The CDR3 DNA reads as TGTGCCAGCAGCTTTACGATCTCAGGGGCCGGTTACACCGGGGAGCTGTTTTTT. This chain links TRBV9 with TRBJ2-2; tentatively, D is TRBD1 (6 bases). The germline V gene encodes CDR1 SGDLS and CDR2 YYNGEE. The CDR3 loop spans 18 amino acids. Trimming removed 4 bases at V and 3 bases at J, with 22 bases between.

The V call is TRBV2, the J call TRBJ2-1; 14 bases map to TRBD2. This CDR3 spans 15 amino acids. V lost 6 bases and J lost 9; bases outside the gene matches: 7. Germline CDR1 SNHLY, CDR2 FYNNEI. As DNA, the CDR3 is TGTGCCAGCAGCGGACTAGCGGGGGGATACGGTGAGCAGTTCTTC. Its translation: CASSGLAGGYGEQFF.